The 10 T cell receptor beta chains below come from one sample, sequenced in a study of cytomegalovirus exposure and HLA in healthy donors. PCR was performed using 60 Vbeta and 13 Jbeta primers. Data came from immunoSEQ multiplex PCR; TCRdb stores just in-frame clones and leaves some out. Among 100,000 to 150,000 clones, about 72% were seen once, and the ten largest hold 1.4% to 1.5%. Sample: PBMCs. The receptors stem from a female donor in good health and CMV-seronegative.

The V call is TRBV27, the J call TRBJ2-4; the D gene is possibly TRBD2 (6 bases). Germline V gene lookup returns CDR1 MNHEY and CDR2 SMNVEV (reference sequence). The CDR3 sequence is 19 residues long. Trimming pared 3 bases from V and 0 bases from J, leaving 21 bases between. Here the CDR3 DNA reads TGTGCCAGCAGTTTTCTCTATTTCCCGGGGGTCCTAGCCAAAAACATTCAGTACTTC. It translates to CASSFLYFPGVLAKNIQYF.

The CDR3 sequence: CASSGTGAYEQYF. DNA for the CDR3: TGTGCCAGCAGCGGGACAGGGGCCTACGAGCAGTACTTC. The chain employs TRBV5-5 and TRBJ2-7; 10 bases are shared with TRBD1. Germline lookup yields CDR1 SGHKS and CDR2 YYEKEE (reference sequence). This CDR3 spans 13 amino acids. V lost 4 bases and J lost 2; bases outside the gene matches: 0.

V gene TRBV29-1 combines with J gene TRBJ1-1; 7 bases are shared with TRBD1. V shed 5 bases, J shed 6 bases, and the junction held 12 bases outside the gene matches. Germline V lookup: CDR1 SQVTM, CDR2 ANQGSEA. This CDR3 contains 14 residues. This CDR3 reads CSVTIGRGIAEAFF. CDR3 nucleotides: TGCAGCGTTACGATCGGCAGGGGGATCGCTGAAGCTTTCTTT.

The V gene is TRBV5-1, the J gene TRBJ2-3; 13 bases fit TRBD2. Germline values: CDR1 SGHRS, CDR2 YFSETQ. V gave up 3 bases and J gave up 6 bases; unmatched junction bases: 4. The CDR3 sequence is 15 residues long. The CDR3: CASSSGTSGVDTQYF. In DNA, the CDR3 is TGCGCCAGCAGCTCAGGGACTAGCGGGGTGGATACGCAGTATTTT.

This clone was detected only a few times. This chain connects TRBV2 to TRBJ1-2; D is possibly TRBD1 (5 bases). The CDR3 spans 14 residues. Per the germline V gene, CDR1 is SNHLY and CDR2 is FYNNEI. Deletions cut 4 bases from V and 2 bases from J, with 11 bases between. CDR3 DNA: TGTGCCAGCAGTGGCGACAGTACCAACTATGGCTACACCTTC. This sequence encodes CASSGDSTNYGYTF.

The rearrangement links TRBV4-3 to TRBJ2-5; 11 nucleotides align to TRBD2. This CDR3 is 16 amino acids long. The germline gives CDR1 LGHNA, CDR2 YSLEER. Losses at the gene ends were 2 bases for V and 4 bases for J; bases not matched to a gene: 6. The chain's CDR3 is CASSQKLAGEGETQYF. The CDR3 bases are TGCGCCAGCAGCCAAAAACTAGCGGGAGAGGGAGAGACCCAGTACTTC.

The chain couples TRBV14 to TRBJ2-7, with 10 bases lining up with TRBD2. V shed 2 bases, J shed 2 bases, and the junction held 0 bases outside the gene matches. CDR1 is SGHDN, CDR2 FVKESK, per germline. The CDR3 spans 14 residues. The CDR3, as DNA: TGTGCCAGCAGCCAACTAGCGGGAGCCTACGAGCAGTACTTC. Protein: CASSQLAGAYEQYF.

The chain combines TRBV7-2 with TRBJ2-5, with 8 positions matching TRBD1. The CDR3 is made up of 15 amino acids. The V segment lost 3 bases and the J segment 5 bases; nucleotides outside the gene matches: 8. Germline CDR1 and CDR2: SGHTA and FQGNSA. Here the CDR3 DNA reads TGTGCCAGCAGCTTCACATGGACAGGGTGGGAGACCCAGTACTTC. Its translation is CASSFTWTGWETQYF.

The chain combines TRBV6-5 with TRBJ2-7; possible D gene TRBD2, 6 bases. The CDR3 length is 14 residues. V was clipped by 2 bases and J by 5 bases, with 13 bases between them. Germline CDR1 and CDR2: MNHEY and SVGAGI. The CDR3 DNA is TGTGCCAGCAGTTACGGCGGAGGGCCGAACGAGCAGTACTTC. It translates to CASSYGGGPNEQYF.

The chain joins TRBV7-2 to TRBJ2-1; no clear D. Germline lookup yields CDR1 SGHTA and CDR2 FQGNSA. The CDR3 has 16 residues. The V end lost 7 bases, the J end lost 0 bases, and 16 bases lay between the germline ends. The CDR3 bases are TGTGCCAGCAACGGAATACGACTTAACTCCTACAATGAGCAGTTCTTC. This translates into CASNGIRLNSYNEQFF.